This T cell receptor (beta chain) is drawn from a study of blood T cell repertoires in COVID-19. Study details: Acute-phase and convalescent COVID-19 samples originated in the United States, Italy and Spain. Sources were T cells, B-cell-depleted T cells, or PBMCs; the material itself was cDNA or gDNA.

TCRdb's copy holds only in-frame clones and misses some; the assay was immunoSEQ multiplex PCR. The sample holds fewer than 400,000 clones, just under 90% seen once. The junction had 9 bases not matched to a gene; V was cut back by 6 bases and J by 10 bases. Germline values: CDR1 MNHEY, CDR2 SMNVEV (reference sequence). This CDR3 has 13 amino acids. Ages ranged from roughly 18 to 100 years, with residence in 24 US areas. Which cohort a participant joined came from the clinical history participants gave. The chain employs TRBV27 and TRBJ2-1; 7 positions agree with TRBD2. This clonotype originated in a woman between 25 and 40 years old who had recovered from COVID-19. The sequenced material came from PBMCs or T cells enriched from blood (not recorded which). CDR3 region: CASRGLGRGEQFF. Written as DNA, the CDR3 is TGTGCCAGCAGAGGACTAGGCCGGGGGGAGCAGTTCTTC.